A single T cell receptor beta chain is shown here with its context. This CDR3 contains 13 residues. The germline gives CDR1 SGHDT, CDR2 YYEEEE. V gave up 0 bases and J gave up 2 bases, with 5 bases separating them. The data were taken from a study of control samples from healthy donors and cancer patients. Data came from immunoSEQ multiplex PCR; TCRdb stores just in-frame clones and leaves some out. The sample includes approximately 170,000 clones, approximately 94% of them seen just once. The sequence came from a man aged 25-45 years in good health. Material for sequencing was blood. The rearrangement uses TRBV5-6 and TRBJ2-5, with D hard to call. The CDR3 loop is CASSLAMQETQYF. For the CDR3, the DNA is TGTGCCAGCAGCTTGGCGATGCAAGAGACCCAGTACTTC. The whole variable domain, remainder taken from reference TRBV5-6 and TRBJ2-5, is DAGVTQSPTHLIKTRGQQVTLRCSPKSGHDTVSWYQQALGQGPQFIFQYYEEEERQRGNFPDRFSGHQFPNYSSELNVNALLLGDSALYLCASSLAMQETQYFGPGTRLLVL.